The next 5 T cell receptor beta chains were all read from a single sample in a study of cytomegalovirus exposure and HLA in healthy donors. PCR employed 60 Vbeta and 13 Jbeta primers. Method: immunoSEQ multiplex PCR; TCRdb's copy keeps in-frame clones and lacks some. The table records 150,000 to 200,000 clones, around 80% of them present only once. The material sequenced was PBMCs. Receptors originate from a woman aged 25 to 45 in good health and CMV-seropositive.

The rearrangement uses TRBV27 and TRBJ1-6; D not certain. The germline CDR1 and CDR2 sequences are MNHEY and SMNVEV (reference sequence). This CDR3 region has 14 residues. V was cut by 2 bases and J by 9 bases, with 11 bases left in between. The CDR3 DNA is TGTGCCAGCAGTTTAAATCGGTCGGGTTCACCCCTCCACTTT. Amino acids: CASSLNRSGSPLHF.

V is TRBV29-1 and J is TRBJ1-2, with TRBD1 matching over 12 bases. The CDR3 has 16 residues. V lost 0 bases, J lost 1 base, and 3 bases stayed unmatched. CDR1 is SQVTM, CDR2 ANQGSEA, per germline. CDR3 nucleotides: TGCAGCGTTGAAGAGGGACAGGGGGCCTATAACTATGGCTACACCTTC. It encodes CSVEEGQGAYNYGYTF. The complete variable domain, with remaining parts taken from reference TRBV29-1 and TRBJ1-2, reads SAVISQKPSRDICQRGTSLTIQCQVDSQVTMMFWYRQQPGQSLTLIATANQGSEATYESGFVIDKFPISRPNLTFSTLTVSNMSPEDSSIYLCSVEEGQGAYNYGYTFGSGTRLTVV.

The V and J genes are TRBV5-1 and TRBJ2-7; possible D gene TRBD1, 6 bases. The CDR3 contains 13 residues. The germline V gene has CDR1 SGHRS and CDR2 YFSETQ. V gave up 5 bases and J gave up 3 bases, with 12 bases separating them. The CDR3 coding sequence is TGCGCCAGCAGACCAACAGGGTACTACGAGCAGTACTTC. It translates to CASRPTGYYEQYF.

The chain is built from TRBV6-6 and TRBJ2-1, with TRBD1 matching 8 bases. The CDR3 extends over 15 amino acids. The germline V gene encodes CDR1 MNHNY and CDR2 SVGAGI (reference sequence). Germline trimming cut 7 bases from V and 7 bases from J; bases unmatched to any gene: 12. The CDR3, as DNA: TGTGCCAGCACCCCGGGCAGGGGGCGGAGGAATGAGCAGTTCTTC. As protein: CASTPGRGRRNEQFF.

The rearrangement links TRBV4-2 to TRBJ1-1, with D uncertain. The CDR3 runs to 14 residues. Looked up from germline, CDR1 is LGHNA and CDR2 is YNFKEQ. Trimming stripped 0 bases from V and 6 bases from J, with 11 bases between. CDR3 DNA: TGTGCCAGCAGCCAAGAGGTGGCGGTTCCTGAAGCTTTCTTT. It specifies CASSQEVAVPEAFF.